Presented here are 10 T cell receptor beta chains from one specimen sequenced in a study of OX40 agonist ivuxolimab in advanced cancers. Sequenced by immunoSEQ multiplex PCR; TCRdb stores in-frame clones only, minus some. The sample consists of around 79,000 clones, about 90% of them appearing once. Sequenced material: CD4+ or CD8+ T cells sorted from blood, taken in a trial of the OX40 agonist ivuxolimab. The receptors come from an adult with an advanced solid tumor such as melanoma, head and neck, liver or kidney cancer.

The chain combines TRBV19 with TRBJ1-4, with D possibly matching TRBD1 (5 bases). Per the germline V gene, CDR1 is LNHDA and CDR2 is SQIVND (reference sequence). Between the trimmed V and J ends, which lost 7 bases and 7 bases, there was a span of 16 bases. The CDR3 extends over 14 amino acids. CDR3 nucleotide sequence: TGTGCCAGTACCAAAAGGGACGATTCTGAAAAACTGTTTTTT. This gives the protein CASTKRDDSEKLFF. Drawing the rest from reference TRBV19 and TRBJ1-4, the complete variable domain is DGGITQSPKYLFRKEGQNVTLSCEQNLNHDAMYWYRQDPGQGLRLIYYSQIVNDFQKGDIAEGYSVSREKKESFPLTVTSAQKNPTAFYLCASTKRDDSEKLFFGSGTQLSVL.

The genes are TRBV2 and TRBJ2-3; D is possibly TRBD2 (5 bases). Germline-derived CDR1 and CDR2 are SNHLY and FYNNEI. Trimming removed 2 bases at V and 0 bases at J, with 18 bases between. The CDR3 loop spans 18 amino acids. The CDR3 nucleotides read TGTGCCAGCAGTGAACGGGCGTGGACTTCCGCTAGCACAGATACGCAGTATTTT. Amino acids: CASSERAWTSASTDTQYF.

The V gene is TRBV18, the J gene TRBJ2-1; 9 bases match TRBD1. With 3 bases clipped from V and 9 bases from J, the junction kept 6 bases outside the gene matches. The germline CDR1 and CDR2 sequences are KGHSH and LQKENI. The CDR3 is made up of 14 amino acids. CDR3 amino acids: CASSPAQGAGEQFF. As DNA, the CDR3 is TGTGCCAGCTCACCTGCACAGGGGGCTGGTGAGCAGTTCTTC.

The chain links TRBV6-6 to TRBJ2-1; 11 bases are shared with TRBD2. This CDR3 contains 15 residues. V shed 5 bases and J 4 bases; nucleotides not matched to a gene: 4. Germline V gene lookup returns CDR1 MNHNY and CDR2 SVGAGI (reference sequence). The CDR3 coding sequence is TGTGCCAGCAGTGCCATAGCGGGAGGGTACAATGAGCAGTTCTTC. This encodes CASSAIAGGYNEQFF.

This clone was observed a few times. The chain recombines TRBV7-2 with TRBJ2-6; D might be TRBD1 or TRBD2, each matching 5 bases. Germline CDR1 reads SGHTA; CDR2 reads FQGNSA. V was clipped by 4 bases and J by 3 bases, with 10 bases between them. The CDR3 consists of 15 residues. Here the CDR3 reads CASSSTGLGANVLTF. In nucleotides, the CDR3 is TGTGCCAGCAGCTCCACAGGACTTGGGGCCAACGTCCTGACTTTC.

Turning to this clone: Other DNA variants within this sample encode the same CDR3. The CDR3 bases are TGTGCCAGCTCACCGGAGTTTCTCACAGATACGCAGTATTTT. The encoded protein is CASSPEFLTDTQYF. The rearrangement joins TRBV18 to TRBJ2-3; D not resolved. The CDR3 spans 14 residues. CDR1 KGHSH and CDR2 LQKENI come from the germline V gene. The ends were cut back, 3 bases at V and 2 bases at J, with 9 bases in the middle.

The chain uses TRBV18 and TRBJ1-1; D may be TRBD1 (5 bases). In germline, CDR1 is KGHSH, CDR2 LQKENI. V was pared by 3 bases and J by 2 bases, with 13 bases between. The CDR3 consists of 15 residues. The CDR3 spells CASSPGRRENTEAFF. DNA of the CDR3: TGTGCCAGCTCACCCGGGCGCAGGGAAAACACTGAAGCTTTCTTT.

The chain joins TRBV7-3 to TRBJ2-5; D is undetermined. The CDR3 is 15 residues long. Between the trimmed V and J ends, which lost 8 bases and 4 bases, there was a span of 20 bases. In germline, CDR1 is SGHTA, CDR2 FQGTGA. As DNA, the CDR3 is TGTGCCAGCTCCACTGGGCCCAACAATCGAGAGACCCAGTACTTC. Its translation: CASSTGPNNRETQYF.

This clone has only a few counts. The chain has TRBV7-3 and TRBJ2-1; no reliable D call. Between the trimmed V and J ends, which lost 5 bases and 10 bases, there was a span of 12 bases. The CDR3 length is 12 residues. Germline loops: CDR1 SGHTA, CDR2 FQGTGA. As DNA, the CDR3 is TGTGCCAGCAGCCAGTCCCTGGGAGAGCAGTTCTTC. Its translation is CASSQSLGEQFF.

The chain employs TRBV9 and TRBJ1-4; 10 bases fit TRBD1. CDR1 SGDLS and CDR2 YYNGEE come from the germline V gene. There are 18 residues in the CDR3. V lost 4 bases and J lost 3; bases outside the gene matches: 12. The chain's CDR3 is CASSLTSRDRGSNEKLFF. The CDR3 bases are TGTGCCAGCAGCCTAACGTCCCGGGACAGGGGATCTAATGAAAAACTGTTTTTT.